These 23 T cell receptor beta chains came from one sample sequenced in a study of lymphopenia after photon versus proton radiotherapy. The assay was immunoSEQ multiplex PCR, and TCRdb's table has in-frame clones only and misses some. The sample has 25,000 or so clones; more than 70% are singletons. The source material was peripheral blood, sampled from a patient treated with photon-based radiotherapy. The receptors were sampled from a man in his thirties or forties with gastric cancer.

V gene TRBV19 combines with J gene TRBJ2-1; a possible D gene is TRBD2 (6 bases). V shed 3 bases and J shed 2 bases, with 11 bases lying between them. Germline V gene lookup returns CDR1 LNHDA and CDR2 SQIVND (reference sequence). The CDR3 is 15 residues long. This CDR3 is CASSMEGEAYNEQFF. In nucleotides, the CDR3 is TGTGCCAGTAGTATGGAGGGAGAGGCCTACAATGAGCAGTTCTTC.

This chain uses TRBV7-2 with TRBJ2-2, with D unresolved. The CDR3 covers 15 residues. Trimming took off 1 base at V and 1 base at J, with 7 bases between the two ends. CDR1 is SGHTA, CDR2 FQGNSA, per germline. CDR3 nucleotides: TGTGCCAGCAGCTTAGGTGCAGTGAACACCGGGGAGCTGTTTTTT. It codes for CASSLGAVNTGELFF.

The rearrangement uses TRBV5-4 and TRBJ2-7, with D possibly being TRBD1 (6 bases). V shed 0 bases and J shed 1 base, with 8 bases lying between them. CDR1 is SGHNT, CDR2 YYREEE, per germline (reference sequence). This CDR3 is built from 14 residues. The CDR3, as DNA: TGTGCCAGCAGCTTGGACAGGGTATCCTACGAGCAGTACTTC. This codes for CASSLDRVSYEQYF.

This sequence joins TRBV7-9 and TRBJ1-1; D ambiguous. The CDR3 has 13 residues. Trimming shortened V by 3 bases and J by 1 base, and 6 bases separated the two germline ends. Germline CDR1 and CDR2: SEHNR and FQNEAQ (reference sequence). For the CDR3, the DNA is TGTGCCAGCAGCTTCGGCACGAACACTGAAGCTTTCTTT. Amino acids: CASSFGTNTEAFF.

The rearrangement joins TRBV19 to TRBJ1-1; D is unclear. Trimming shortened V by 6 bases and J by 0 bases, and 14 bases separated the two germline ends. The CDR3 sequence is 15 residues long. CDR1 LNHDA and CDR2 SQIVND come from the germline V gene (reference sequence). DNA of the CDR3: TGTGCCAGTAGCTCGAAGAGTAGCATGAACACTGAAGCTTTCTTT. It encodes CASSSKSSMNTEAFF. The full variable domain, its missing parts supplied by reference TRBV19 and TRBJ1-1, is DGGITQSPKYLFRKEGQNVTLSCEQNLNHDAMYWYRQDPGQGLRLIYYSQIVNDFQKGDIAEGYSVSREKKESFPLTVTSAQKNPTAFYLCASSSKSSMNTEAFFGQGTRLTVV.

J is TRBJ2-7 and V is TRBV7-2, with D possibly matching TRBD2 (6 bases). Germline CDR1 is SGHTA and CDR2 is FQGNSA. The CDR3 covers 14 residues. Trimming took off 11 bases at V and 0 bases at J, with 17 bases between the two ends. In DNA, the CDR3 is TGTGCCTCGAGAAAAGGCGGGGACTCCTACGAGCAGTACTTC. Translating it yields CASRKGGDSYEQYF.

The J gene is TRBJ2-7, the V gene TRBV5-1; 8 positions agree with TRBD2. The trim removed 0 bases at V and 2 bases at J, leaving 4 bases unmatched. This CDR3 has 15 amino acids. CDR1 is SGHRS and CDR2 is YFSETQ in the germline V gene. The CDR3 region has the DNA TGCGCCAGCAGCTTGGTGGCGGGAGGCGCCTACGAGCAGTACTTC. This codes for CASSLVAGGAYEQYF.

V is TRBV2 and J is TRBJ1-2; 9 positions agree with TRBD1. Germline V CDR1 and CDR2: SNHLY, FYNNEI. The CDR3 is made up of 14 amino acids. V was clipped by 8 bases and J by 5 bases; unmatched bases: 9. The CDR3 spells CASLRAGTGYGYTF. The DNA for the CDR3 is TGTGCCAGCCTAAGAGCCGGGACAGGGTATGGCTACACCTTC.

This clone was counted between two and nine times. V and J are TRBV9 and TRBJ1-1; D is unresolved. CDR3 length: 15 amino acids. Between the trimmed V and J ends, which lost 0 bases and 5 bases, there was a span of 14 bases. Germline loops: CDR1 SGDLS, CDR2 YYNGEE. CDR3 region: CASSVEGGRGTEAFF. The CDR3 DNA follows: TGTGCCAGCAGCGTAGAGGGCGGGCGCGGGACTGAAGCTTTCTTT.

The DNA of the CDR3 is TGTGCCACCTACACCCTTGGGACAAGAGAGACCCAGTACTTC. Residues: CATYTLGTRETQYF. The J gene is TRBJ2-5, the V gene TRBV6-1, with D maybe TRBD1 (6 bases). CDR3 length: 14 residues. V lost 10 bases to trimming and J lost 4 bases, with 19 bases between them. Germline V gene data show CDR1 as MNHNS and CDR2 as SASEGT.

This chain joins TRBV5-5 and TRBJ2-5, with TRBD2 identical over 10 bases. Germline CDR1 reads SGHKS; CDR2 reads YYEKEE (reference sequence). V gave up 5 bases and J gave up 5 bases; unmatched junction bases: 0. This CDR3 has 12 residues. CDR3 coding DNA: TGTGCCAGCAGGACTAGCGGGGAGACCCAGTACTTC. Its protein product is CASRTSGETQYF.

This clone occurred a few times. This chain links TRBV29-1 with TRBJ1-1; 7 bases line up with TRBD1. This CDR3 is built from 13 residues. With V trimmed by 4 bases and J by 1 base, 3 bases remained unmatched. Germline V gene sequence: CDR1 SQVTM, CDR2 ANQGSEA. The CDR3 is CSVVGGANTEAFF. CDR3 sequence (DNA): TGCAGCGTTGTAGGGGGCGCGAACACTGAAGCTTTCTTT.

The CDR3 reads CASSVTTTAAYTEAFF. CDR3 coding DNA: TGTGCCAGCAGCGTAACGACGACAGCAGCCTACACTGAAGCTTTCTTT. The V gene is TRBV9, the J gene TRBJ1-1, with a weak D call TRBD1 (5 bases). The CDR3 consists of 16 residues. The germline gives CDR1 SGDLS, CDR2 YYNGEE. V dropped 1 base and J dropped 3 bases, with 16 bases sitting between them.

The chain employs TRBV2 and TRBJ2-3; no definite D call. Germline CDR1 reads SNHLY; CDR2 reads FYNNEI. The CDR3 has 12 residues. Trimming took off 1 base at V and 6 bases at J, with 5 bases between the two ends. DNA of the CDR3: TGTGCCAGCAGTGAAGTCCCTGATACGCAGTATTTT. The encoded protein is CASSEVPDTQYF.

The genes are TRBV15 and TRBJ2-2; D call uncertain. Germline V CDR1 and CDR2: LNHNV, YYDKDF (reference sequence). V shed 0 bases and J shed 7 bases, with 6 bases lying between them. CDR3 length: 13 amino acids. In nucleotides, the CDR3 is TGTGCCACCAGCAGAGAGGATGTCGGGGAGCTGTTTTTT. This gives the protein CATSREDVGELFF.

The J gene is TRBJ1-1, the V gene TRBV5-6, with 9 bases matching TRBD1. The germline gives CDR1 SGHDT, CDR2 YYEEEE. This CDR3 region has 14 residues. V dropped 4 bases and J dropped 6; count of bases not matched to a gene: 7. This CDR3 reads CASSPGTGRAEAFF. The DNA for the CDR3 is TGTGCCAGCAGCCCCGGGACAGGGCGAGCTGAAGCTTTCTTT.

The V and J genes are TRBV5-1 and TRBJ1-5; TRBD1 is a possible D gene (5 bases). CDR1 is SGHRS and CDR2 is YFSETQ in the germline V gene. V was shortened by 0 bases and J by 5 bases, with 9 bases between the two germline ends. The CDR3 spans 14 residues. The CDR3 reads CASSLGGDHQPQHF. The CDR3 nucleotides are TGCGCCAGCAGCTTGGGCGGGGACCATCAGCCCCAGCATTTT.

The chain uses TRBV5-1 and TRBJ2-2, with D perhaps TRBD1 (5 bases). Trimming removed 2 bases from V and 0 bases from J, with 11 bases in between. The CDR3 has 16 amino acids. Germline-derived CDR1 and CDR2 are SGHRS and YFSETQ. CDR3 DNA sequence: TGCGCCAGCAGCTTCCAGACAGATTCGAACACCGGGGAGCTGTTTTTT. This sequence encodes CASSFQTDSNTGELFF.

The chain couples TRBV27 to TRBJ2-5; unclear D gene. The CDR3 runs 13 residues. Per the germline V gene, CDR1 is MNHEY and CDR2 is SMNVEV (reference sequence). Trimming stripped 3 bases from V and 4 bases from J, with 9 bases between. This chain's CDR3 is CASSFLAAETQYF. In DNA, the CDR3 is TGTGCCAGCAGTTTCCTGGCAGCAGAGACCCAGTACTTC.

The chain joins TRBV5-6 to TRBJ1-3; the D is unclear. Trimming stripped 2 bases from V and 3 bases from J, with 9 bases between. The CDR3 is 14 amino acids. Germline loops: CDR1 SGHDT, CDR2 YYEEEE. CDR3 nucleotide sequence: TGTGCCAGCAGCTTTGGATTCGATGGAAACACCATATATTTT. Protein sequence: CASSFGFDGNTIYF.

The V and J genes are TRBV11-2 and TRBJ2-1; D not resolved. CDR1 and CDR2 (germline): SGHAT, FQNNGV. The CDR3 extends over 16 amino acids. V was pared by 4 bases and J by 3 bases, with 16 bases between. The CDR3 reads CASSSMDGKRYNEQFF. CDR3 in DNA: TGTGCCAGCAGCTCCATGGACGGTAAACGCTACAATGAGCAGTTCTTC.

This chain links TRBV5-4 with TRBJ2-7; no clear D gene. The CDR3 totals 14 residues. V was shortened by 3 bases and J by 2 bases, with 12 bases between the two germline ends. CDR1 SGHNT and CDR2 YYREEE come from the germline V gene (reference sequence). CDR3 residues: CASSSGITTYEQYF. As DNA, the CDR3 is TGTGCCAGCAGCTCGGGCATCACGACCTACGAGCAGTACTTC.

The chain carries TRBV11-3 and TRBJ2-1, with no clear D. The CDR3 runs to 14 residues. Trimming stripped 7 bases from V and 5 bases from J, with 15 bases between. From germline, CDR1 is SGHNT and CDR2 YENEEA. In nucleotides, the CDR3 is TGTGCCAGCACCACTATGTTGGCCCACAATGAGCAGTTCTTC. Its translation: CASTTMLAHNEQFF. The whole variable domain, remainder taken from reference TRBV11-3 and TRBJ2-1, is EAGVVQSPRYKIIEKKQPVAFWCNPISGHNTLYWYLQNLGQGPELLIRYENEEAVDDSQLPKDRFSAERLKGVDSTLKIQPAELGDSAVYLCASTTMLAHNEQFFGPGTRLTVL.